The clone carrying this T cell receptor (beta chain) was recorded once. Its antigen is as yet unknown. In germline, CDR1 is SQVTM, CDR2 ANQGSEA. The CDR3 has 14 amino acids. The ends lost 2 bases at V and 2 bases at J; junction bases unmatched: 5. This entry comes from a study of cytomegalovirus exposure and HLA in healthy donors. These donors, healthy bone marrow donors, were studied. The primer mix had 60 Vbeta and 13 Jbeta primers. Data came from immunoSEQ multiplex PCR; TCRdb stores just in-frame clones and leaves some out. Altogether around 210,000 clones are present, about 77% being singletons, with the ten largest covering about 0.5%. Study-wide results and caveats: Segments of the TCR beta V type were, in most cases, productive about 90% or about 30% of the time in an earlier analysis. V- and J-gene trimming in TCR beta was tied to a missense DCLRE1C variant by an analysis performed later. Cytomegalovirus status, reportedly, was diagnosed with high specificity and sensitivity by the classifier.

This receptor was obtained from a boy aged 5-17 years in good health and CMV-seronegative. The rearrangement joins TRBV29-1 to TRBJ2-5, with TRBD1 matching over 7 bases. Sequencing was done on a sample of PBMCs. The CDR3 DNA follows: TGCAGCGTTGAACCTCCGACAGGGCAAGAGACCCAGTACTTC. Residues: CSVEPPTGQETQYF.